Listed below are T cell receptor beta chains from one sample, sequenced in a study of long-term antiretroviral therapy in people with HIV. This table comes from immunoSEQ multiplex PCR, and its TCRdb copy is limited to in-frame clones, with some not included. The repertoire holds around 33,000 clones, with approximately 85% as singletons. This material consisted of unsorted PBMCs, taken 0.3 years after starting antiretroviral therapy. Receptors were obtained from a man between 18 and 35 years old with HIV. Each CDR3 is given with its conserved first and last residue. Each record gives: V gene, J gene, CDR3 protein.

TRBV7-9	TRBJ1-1	CASSSQGGTPEAFF
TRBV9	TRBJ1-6	CASGTTFNSPLHF
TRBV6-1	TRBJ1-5	CASSEMGQGLQPQHF
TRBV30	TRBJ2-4	CAWSVMLAKNIQYF
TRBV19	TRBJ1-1	CASSIGWVGTEAFF
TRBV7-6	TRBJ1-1	CASSPGLTGVGTEAFF
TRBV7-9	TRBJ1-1	CASSLQSTEAFF
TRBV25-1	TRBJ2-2	CASMEGLPTGELFF
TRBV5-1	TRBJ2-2	CASSLVLADGELFF
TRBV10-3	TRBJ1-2	CAISEGSNYGYTF
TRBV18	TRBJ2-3	CASSTRLAGGPNTDTQYF
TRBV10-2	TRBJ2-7	CASSESEGFYEQYF
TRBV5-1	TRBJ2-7	CASSYASGISGEQYF
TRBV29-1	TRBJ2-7	CSVRTRGEQYF
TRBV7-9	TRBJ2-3	CASSFSLTGTGDTDTQYF
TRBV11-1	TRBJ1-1	CASSSIPDRPNTEAFF
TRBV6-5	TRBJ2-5	CASSYSIGIGETQYF
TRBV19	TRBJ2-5	CASSIEGLARRKTQYF
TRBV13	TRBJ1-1	CASSLDTFMNTEAFF
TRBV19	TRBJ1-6	CASSVTGERNSPLHF
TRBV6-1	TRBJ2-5	CASSMGQGGETQYF
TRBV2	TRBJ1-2	CASSKQGIYGYTF
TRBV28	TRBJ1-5	CASSLGRGNQPQHF